The 28 T cell receptor beta chains given below trace back to one sample, sequenced in a study of blood T cell repertoires in COVID-19 (dated by TCRdb to 2020 to 2021). Receptor amplification or capture employed the immunoSEQ multiplex PCR assay. Not all clones reach the TCRdb copy of this immuneACCESS table, which keeps in-frame sequences only. Checked studies attribute under half of the gap to unresolved V genes and leave the rest unexplained. For this sample the table gives hundreds of thousands of clones, of which over 75% were detected only once. The ten largest clones take up around 1.5% of the sample. The sample taken for sequencing was PBMCs or T cells enriched from blood (not recorded which). Receptor source: a woman aged 18-35 years who had been exposed to COVID-19.

This clone was detected a few times. The chain joins TRBV29-1 to TRBJ1-1; D ambiguous. The CDR3 is made up of 14 amino acids. V was pared by 2 bases and J by 4 bases, with 14 bases between. Germline values: CDR1 SQVTM, CDR2 ANQGSEA. The DNA for the CDR3 is TGCAGCGTTGAATTAGCCGCGTCGGCCACTGAAGCTTTCTTT. This gives the protein CSVELAASATEAFF.

The rearrangement joins TRBV5-4 to TRBJ2-5, with 7 bases fitting TRBD2. This CDR3 has 16 amino acids. Germline V gives CDR1 SGHNT, CDR2 YYREEE (reference sequence). V was clipped by 4 bases and J by 4 bases; unmatched bases: 13. CDR3 nucleotide sequence: TGTGCCAGCAGCGGGGGGGGATCGAGGGTTGGAGAGACCCAGTACTTC. Amino acids: CASSGGGSRVGETQYF.

This clone was detected once. The genes are TRBV19 and TRBJ1-5; TRBD1 is a possible D gene (5 bases). Germline-derived CDR1 and CDR2 are LNHDA and SQIVND (reference sequence). The V end lost 1 base, the J end lost 5 bases, and 9 bases lay between the germline ends. CDR3 length: 14 residues. The CDR3 coding sequence is TGTGCCAGTAGTATAGCAGGGTACGATCAGCCCCAGCATTTT. Its translation is CASSIAGYDQPQHF.

V usage is TRBV2 and J usage is TRBJ2-7, with D possibly matching TRBD2 (6 bases). CDR1 is SNHLY and CDR2 is FYNNEI in the germline V gene. The CDR3 runs to 20 residues. V lost 4 bases and J 5 bases, leaving 33 bases between the germline ends. The CDR3 DNA sequence: TGTGCCAGCAGTGTTCGCGGAGTTTCATTGGGACTTAAGTTTCGAGACGAGCAGTACTTC. Encoded protein: CASSVRGVSLGLKFRDEQYF.

The V and J genes are TRBV2 and TRBJ2-7; D may be TRBD1 (6 bases). Germline loops: CDR1 SNHLY, CDR2 FYNNEI. There are 12 residues in the CDR3. V was shortened by 6 bases and J by 3 bases, with 9 bases between the two germline ends. In DNA form, the CDR3 reads TGTGCCAGCAGGGACAGTTTCTACGAGCAGTACTTC. It is translated as CASRDSFYEQYF.

The table lists this clone with a few counts. The V gene is TRBV5-8, the J gene TRBJ1-5, with D possibly being TRBD1 (6 bases). Germline loops: CDR1 SGHTS, CDR2 YDEGEE. The CDR3 is 14 amino acids. Between the trimmed V and J ends, which lost 1 base and 1 base, there was a span of 6 bases. The CDR3 DNA reads as TGTGCCAGCAGCTTGACAGGGAGCAATCAGCCCCAGCATTTT. Its translation: CASSLTGSNQPQHF.

This chain uses TRBV6-4 with TRBJ1-4; possible D gene TRBD1, 6 bases. V was clipped by 9 bases and J by 0 bases, with 8 bases between them. The CDR3 is made up of 13 amino acids. In germline, CDR1 is MRHNA, CDR2 SNTAGT. The CDR3 coding sequence is TGTGCCAGACAGGGACCAACTAATGAAAAACTGTTTTTT. This translates into CARQGPTNEKLFF.

The V call is TRBV15, the J call TRBJ2-3, with TRBD2 identical over 8 bases. J gave up 2 bases and V 2 bases, and 15 bases lay outside the gene matches. This CDR3 is built from 19 residues. Germline CDR1 is LNHNV and CDR2 is YYDKDF (reference sequence). The CDR3 loop reads CATSRPRLRAGDLTDTQYF. The CDR3 nucleotides are TGTGCCACCAGCAGACCGAGGTTGCGAGCGGGAGACCTCACAGATACGCAGTATTTT.

On this clone itself: Distinct nucleotide sequences in the sample also encode this CDR3. The V gene is TRBV9, the J gene TRBJ2-7, with TRBD2 as a possible D gene (5 bases). V gave up 0 bases and J gave up 0 bases, with 7 bases separating them. The CDR3 runs to 14 residues. CDR1 and CDR2 (germline): SGDLS, YYNGEE. The CDR3: CASSVGGSSYEQYF. CDR3 in DNA: TGTGCCAGCAGCGTAGGAGGGTCCTCCTACGAGCAGTACTTC. Drawing the rest from reference TRBV9 and TRBJ2-7, the complete variable domain is DSGVTQTPKHLITATGQRVTLRCSPRSGDLSVYWYQQSLDQGLQFLIQYYNGEERAKGNILERFSAQQFPDLHSELNLSSLELGDSALYFCASSVGGSSYEQYFGPGTRLTVT.

This CDR3 is CASSSQGPRGTEAFF. In DNA, the CDR3 is TGTGCCAGCAGTTCCCAGGGTCCTAGGGGCACTGAAGCTTTCTTT. The J gene is TRBJ1-1, the V gene TRBV28, with D possibly TRBD1 on 5 matching bases. Germline loops: CDR1 MDHEN, CDR2 SYDVKM. V gave up 4 bases and J gave up 4 bases, with 16 bases separating them. The CDR3 extends over 15 amino acids.

In this sample, this clone turned up once. The gene calls are TRBV7-9 and TRBJ1-1; D not resolved. The CDR3 contains 13 residues. V lost 4 bases and J lost 1, with 7 bases in between. Germline values: CDR1 SEHNR, CDR2 FQNEAQ (reference sequence). The chain's CDR3 is CASSSLGNTEAFF. The CDR3 DNA follows: TGTGCCAGCAGCTCCCTAGGGAACACTGAAGCTTTCTTT.

The V gene is TRBV7-8, the J gene TRBJ1-4; no reliable D call. The CDR3 extends over 14 amino acids. V dropped 5 bases and J dropped 7 bases, with 14 bases sitting between them. Looked up from germline, CDR1 is SGHVS and CDR2 is FQNEAQ. The CDR3 loop is CASSPGIRGEKLFF. CDR3 bases: TGTGCCAGCAGCCCGGGAATCAGAGGTGAAAAACTGTTTTTT.

This chain connects TRBV25-1 to TRBJ1-2; 7 bases are shared with TRBD1. Germline loops: CDR1 MGHDK, CDR2 SYGVNS. V gave up 4 bases and J gave up 2 bases; unmatched junction bases: 4. This CDR3 region has 14 residues. The CDR3 DNA sequence: TGTGCCAGCAGTGGTTTGGACAGGAACTATGGCTACACCTTC. This encodes CASSGLDRNYGYTF.

The chain links TRBV7-6 to TRBJ2-2, with TRBD2 matching over 10 bases. Trimming at V came to 0 bases and at J to 6 bases, leaving 7 bases not matched to a gene. Germline loops: CDR1 SGHVS, CDR2 FNYEAQ. This CDR3 is built from 17 residues. The CDR3 loop is CASSLALLAGVPGELFF. The CDR3 nucleotides read TGTGCCAGCAGCTTAGCATTGCTAGCGGGGGTCCCCGGGGAGCTGTTTTTT.

V usage is TRBV9 and J usage is TRBJ1-1, with D possibly TRBD1 on 6 matching bases. Germline assignment: CDR1 SGDLS and CDR2 YYNGEE. V lost 4 bases and J lost 2, with 12 bases in between. The CDR3 totals 14 residues. The CDR3 DNA reads TGTGCCAGCAGCCTAGGGGGGCAAAACACTGAAGCTTTCTTT. Translated: CASSLGGQNTEAFF.

In its sample, this clone was seen a few times. V usage is TRBV7-9 and J usage is TRBJ1-5; no definite D call. CDR1 is SEHNR, CDR2 FQNEAQ, per germline (reference sequence). Trimming cost V 2 bases and J 6 bases, with 8 bases left between them. The CDR3 is made up of 13 amino acids. The CDR3 DNA reads as TGTGCCAGCAGCTTAAAAGGGAGTCAGCCCCAGCATTTT. Protein: CASSLKGSQPQHF.

The chain has TRBV4-3 and TRBJ1-4, with a possible D match to TRBD1 (6 bases). V was clipped by 4 bases and J by 8 bases, with 14 bases between them. CDR3 length: 14 amino acids. Per the germline V gene, CDR1 is LGHNA and CDR2 is YSLEER. The CDR3 reads CASSPSLDREKLFF. CDR3 nucleotide sequence: TGCGCCAGCAGCCCCTCTCTCGACAGGGAAAAACTGTTTTTT.

This chain joins TRBV6-5 and TRBJ1-1; D unresolved. Germline V gene sequence: CDR1 MNHEY, CDR2 SVGAGI. Trimming shortened V by 2 bases and J by 1 base, and 14 bases separated the two germline ends. The CDR3 is made up of 16 amino acids. The CDR3 DNA sequence: TGTGCCAGCAGTTACGCGCAAGGCGGCGGGAACACTGAAGCTTTCTTT. Protein sequence: CASSYAQGGGNTEAFF.

The chain uses TRBV30 and TRBJ1-1; TRBD1 aligns across 7 bases. J lost 7 bases, V lost 4 bases, and 9 bases had no gene match. CDR1 GTSNPN and CDR2 SVGIG come from the germline V gene (reference sequence). The CDR3 runs 13 residues. DNA of the CDR3: TGTGCCTGGAATCGGTGGCAGGGGGGTGAAGCTTTCTTT. Translating it yields CAWNRWQGGEAFF.

CDR3 sequence: CASSFSFSGGLNGYTF. DNA of the CDR3: TGTGCCAGCAGTTTTAGTTTTTCAGGGGGCCTTAATGGCTACACCTTC. The chain employs TRBV28 and TRBJ1-2; TRBD1 matches 8 bases. Germline V gene lookup returns CDR1 MDHEN and CDR2 SYDVKM. The CDR3 length is 16 residues. J lost 6 bases, V lost 3 bases, and 12 bases had no gene match.

The rearrangement uses TRBV4-1 and TRBJ2-3; TRBD2 matches at 9 bases. Germline V gene lookup returns CDR1 MGHRA and CDR2 YSYEKL. J gave up 4 bases and V 1 base, and 6 bases lay outside the gene matches. The CDR3 contains 16 residues. Here the CDR3 reads CASSQAPLAGADTQYF. The CDR3 nucleotides are TGCGCCAGCAGCCAAGCGCCCTTAGCGGGAGCAGATACGCAGTATTTT.

The CDR3 sequence is CASSQEEWGGFSPLHF. CDR3 sequence (DNA): TGCGCCAGCAGCCAAGAGGAGTGGGGGGGTTTCTCACCCCTCCACTTT. The J gene is TRBJ1-6, the V gene TRBV4-3; perhaps TRBD1 as D (5 bases). CDR3 length: 16 amino acids. The germline CDR1 and CDR2 sequences are LGHNA and YSLEER. V was cut by 0 bases and J by 10 bases, with 16 bases left in between.

This chain connects TRBV30 to TRBJ1-4, with D hard to call. Looked up from germline, CDR1 is GTSNPN and CDR2 is SVGIG (reference sequence). The V end lost 0 bases, the J end lost 8 bases, and 10 bases lay between the germline ends. The CDR3 totals 13 residues. Written as DNA, the CDR3 is TGTGCCTGGAGTGTAGGCGGGTTAGAAAAACTGTTTTTT. This codes for CAWSVGGLEKLFF.

The chain is built from TRBV28 and TRBJ2-7; 10 bases line up with TRBD2. Trimming took 4 bases from V and 2 from J; bases not matched to a gene: 11. This CDR3 is built from 17 residues. Germline V gene lookup returns CDR1 MDHEN and CDR2 SYDVKM. The DNA for the CDR3 is TGTGCCAGCAGTTCAGGGCTAGCGGGAGTGAGGGCCTACGAGCAGTACTTC. It codes for CASSSGLAGVRAYEQYF.

The chain links TRBV6-5 to TRBJ1-3; D is unclear. CDR3 size: 13 residues. The germline V and J ends were trimmed by 2 bases and 4 bases, with 6 bases remaining between them. Germline lookup yields CDR1 MNHEY and CDR2 SVGAGI. CDR3 residues: CASSYGLGNTIYF. The CDR3 DNA reads as TGTGCCAGCAGTTACGGGCTCGGAAACACCATATATTTT.

The rearrangement uses TRBV27 and TRBJ2-7, with no clear D. The CDR3 consists of 14 residues. CDR1 is MNHEY, CDR2 SMNVEV, per germline (reference sequence). V was clipped by 0 bases and J by 0 bases, with 6 bases between them. The CDR3, as DNA: TGTGCCAGCAGTTTATCTCTCTTCTCCTACGAGCAGTACTTC. Amino acid sequence: CASSLSLFSYEQYF.

The table lists this clone with a count of one. The CDR3 loop reads CASGGSNQPQHF. The CDR3 region has the DNA TGTGCCAGCGGGGGGAGCAATCAGCCCCAGCATTTT. The chain joins TRBV28 to TRBJ1-5; a weak D match, TRBD1 (5 bases). The V and J ends lost 8 bases and 1 base respectively, with 6 bases between them. Germline CDR1 and CDR2: MDHEN and SYDVKM. This CDR3 spans 12 amino acids.

The V gene is TRBV11-2, the J gene TRBJ1-1; 8 bases agree with TRBD1. Losses at the gene ends were 10 bases for V and 0 bases for J; bases not matched to a gene: 4. The CDR3 covers 13 residues. CDR1 is SGHAT and CDR2 is FQNNGV in the germline V gene. CDR3 region: CATAGGLNTEAFF. Here the CDR3 DNA reads TGTGCCACCGCAGGGGGCTTGAACACTGAAGCTTTCTTT.